This TCR beta chain was observed in a study of CD8 T cells in ankylosing spondylitis. One entry per CDR3 protein results from TCRdb running MiXCR on the 5' RACE reads. Among about 130,000 distinct CDR3 sequences, approximately 7.3% were seen once, and the ten largest hold about an eighth. Study observations and caveats: Reported data indicate significant enrichment of disease-linked clones within matched ankylosing spondylitis synovial fluid. Past studies reported some motif variants in reactive arthritis synovial fluid and blood. Clones that were linked to disease were CD8+ and were relatively rare in peripheral blood.

At least ten counts were recorded for this clonotype. Antigen unknown. CDR3 size: 20 residues. From germline, CDR1 is KGHDR and CDR2 SFDVKD. V lost 7 bases and J lost 0; bases outside the gene matches: 19. V gene TRBV24-1 combines with J gene TRBJ2-2, with 7 nucleotides matching TRBD1. The TCR originated in a female donor with ankylosing spondylitis or in good health (not recorded which). Sequenced material: blood, either unsorted or a sorted T cell fraction (not recorded which). The CDR3 coding sequence is TGTGCCACCAGCCCCTCAACCTCCTCCGACAGGGCGGCGAACACCGGGGAGCTGTTTTTT. It is translated as CATSPSTSSDRAANTGELFF.